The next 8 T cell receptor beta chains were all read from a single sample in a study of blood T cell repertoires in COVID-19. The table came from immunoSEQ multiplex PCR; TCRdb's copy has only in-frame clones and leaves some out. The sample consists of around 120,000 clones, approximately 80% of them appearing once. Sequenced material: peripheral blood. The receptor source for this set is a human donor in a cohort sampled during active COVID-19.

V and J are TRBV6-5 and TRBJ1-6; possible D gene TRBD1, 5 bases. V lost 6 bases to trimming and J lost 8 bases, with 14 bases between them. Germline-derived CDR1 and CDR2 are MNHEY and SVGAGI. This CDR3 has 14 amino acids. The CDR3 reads CASRSGLIDSPLHF. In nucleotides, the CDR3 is TGTGCCAGCAGGTCGGGACTCATAGATTCACCCCTCCACTTT.

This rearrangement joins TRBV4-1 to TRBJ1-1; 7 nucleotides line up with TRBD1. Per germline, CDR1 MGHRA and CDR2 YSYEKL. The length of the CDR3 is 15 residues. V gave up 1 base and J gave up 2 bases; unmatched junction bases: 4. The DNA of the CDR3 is TGCGCCAGCAGCCAAGGAAGGGGGCTTAACACTGAAGCTTTCTTT. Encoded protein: CASSQGRGLNTEAFF.

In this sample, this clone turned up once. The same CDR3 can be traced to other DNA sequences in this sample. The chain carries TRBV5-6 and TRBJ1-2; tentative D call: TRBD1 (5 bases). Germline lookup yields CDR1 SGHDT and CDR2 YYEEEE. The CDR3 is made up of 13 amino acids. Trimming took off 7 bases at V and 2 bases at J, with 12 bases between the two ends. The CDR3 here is CASSFQGNYGYTF. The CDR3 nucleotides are TGTGCCAGCTCGTTCCAGGGAAACTATGGCTACACCTTC.

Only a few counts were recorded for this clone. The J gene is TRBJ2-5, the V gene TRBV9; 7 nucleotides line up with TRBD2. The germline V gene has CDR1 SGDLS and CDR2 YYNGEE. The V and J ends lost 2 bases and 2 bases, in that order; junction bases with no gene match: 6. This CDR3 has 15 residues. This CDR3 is CASSVGAGIQETQYF. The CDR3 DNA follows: TGTGCCAGCAGCGTCGGAGCGGGAATTCAAGAGACCCAGTACTTC.

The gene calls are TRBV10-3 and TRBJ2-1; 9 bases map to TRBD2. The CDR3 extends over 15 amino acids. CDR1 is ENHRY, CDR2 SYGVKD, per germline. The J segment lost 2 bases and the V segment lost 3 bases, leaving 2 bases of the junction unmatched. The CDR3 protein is CAISDSGSAYNEQFF. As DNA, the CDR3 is TGTGCCATCAGTGATAGCGGGAGTGCCTACAATGAGCAGTTCTTC.

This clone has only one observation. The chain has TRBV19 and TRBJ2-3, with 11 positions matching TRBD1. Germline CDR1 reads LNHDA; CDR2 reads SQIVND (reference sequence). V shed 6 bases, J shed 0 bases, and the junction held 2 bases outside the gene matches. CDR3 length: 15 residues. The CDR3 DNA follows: TGTGCCAGTAGGGACAGGGGGCCAAGCACAGATACGCAGTATTTT. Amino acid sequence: CASRDRGPSTDTQYF.

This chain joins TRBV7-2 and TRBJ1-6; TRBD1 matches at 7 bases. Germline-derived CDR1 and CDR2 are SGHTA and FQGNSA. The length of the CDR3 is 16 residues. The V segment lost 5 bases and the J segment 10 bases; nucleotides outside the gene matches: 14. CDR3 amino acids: CASSQLIGTDVSPLHF. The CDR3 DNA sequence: TGTGCCAGCAGCCAGCTTATCGGGACAGATGTATCACCCCTCCACTTT.

DNA for the CDR3: TGTGCCAGCAGTTACGAGCAGCCCCAGCATTTT. Encoded protein: CASSYEQPQHF. J is TRBJ1-5 and V is TRBV6-6; D not resolved. This CDR3 is 11 amino acids long. CDR1 is MNHNY, CDR2 SVGAGI, per germline (reference sequence). V was trimmed by 2 bases and J by 7 bases, leaving 3 bases between them.